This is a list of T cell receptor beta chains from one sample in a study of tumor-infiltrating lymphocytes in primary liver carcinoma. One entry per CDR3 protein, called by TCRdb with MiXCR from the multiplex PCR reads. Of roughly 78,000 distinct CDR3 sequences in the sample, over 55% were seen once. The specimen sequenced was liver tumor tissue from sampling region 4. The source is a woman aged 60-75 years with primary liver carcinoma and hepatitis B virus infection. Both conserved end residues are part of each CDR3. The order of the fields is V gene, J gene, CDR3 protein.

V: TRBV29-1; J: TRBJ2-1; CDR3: CSVLGGRAVDEQLF
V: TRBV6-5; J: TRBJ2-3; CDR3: CASRGGERADTQYF
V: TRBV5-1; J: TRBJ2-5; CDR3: CASRAAGTQYF
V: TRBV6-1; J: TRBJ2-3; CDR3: CASTVTETDTQYF
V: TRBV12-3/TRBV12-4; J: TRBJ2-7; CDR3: CASSPTSCEQYF
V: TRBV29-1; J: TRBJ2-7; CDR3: CNVKRGTYEQYF
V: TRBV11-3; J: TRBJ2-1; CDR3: CASSSGASWKLEQFF
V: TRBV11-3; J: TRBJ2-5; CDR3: CASIFSGFQETQYF
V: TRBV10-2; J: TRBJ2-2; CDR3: CATRGQLNTGELFF
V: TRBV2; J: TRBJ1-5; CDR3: CASNALSGTGLDQPQHF
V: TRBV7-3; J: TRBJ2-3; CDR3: CASSVPPTAASTDTQYF
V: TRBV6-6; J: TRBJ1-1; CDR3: CASNYDLLRNTEAFF
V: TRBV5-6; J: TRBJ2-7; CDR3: CATSLIGASYELYF
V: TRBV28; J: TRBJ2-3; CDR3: CASTPGGAYTNTQYF
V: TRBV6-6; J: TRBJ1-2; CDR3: CASIQTRGNTF
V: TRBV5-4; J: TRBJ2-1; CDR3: CASSLVQGASDEQFF
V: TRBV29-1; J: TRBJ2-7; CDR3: CSVELTGTPCEQYF
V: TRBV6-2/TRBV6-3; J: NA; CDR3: CASSYASTDTQHF
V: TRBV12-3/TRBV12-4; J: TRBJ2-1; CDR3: CTSSRVKGGYNEQFF